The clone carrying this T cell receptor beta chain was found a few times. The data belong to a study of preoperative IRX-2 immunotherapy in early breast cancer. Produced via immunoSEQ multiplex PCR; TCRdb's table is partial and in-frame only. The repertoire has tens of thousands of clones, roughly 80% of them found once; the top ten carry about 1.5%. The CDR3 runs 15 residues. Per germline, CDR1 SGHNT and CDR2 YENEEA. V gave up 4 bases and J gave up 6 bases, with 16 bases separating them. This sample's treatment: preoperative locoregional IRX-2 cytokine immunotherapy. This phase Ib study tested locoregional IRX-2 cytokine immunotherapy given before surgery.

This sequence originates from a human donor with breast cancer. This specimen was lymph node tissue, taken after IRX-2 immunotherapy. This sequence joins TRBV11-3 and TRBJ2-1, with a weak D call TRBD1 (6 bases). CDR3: CASSSETGGGNEQFF. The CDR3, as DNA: TGTGCCAGCAGCTCGGAGACAGGAGGCGGCAATGAGCAGTTCTTC.